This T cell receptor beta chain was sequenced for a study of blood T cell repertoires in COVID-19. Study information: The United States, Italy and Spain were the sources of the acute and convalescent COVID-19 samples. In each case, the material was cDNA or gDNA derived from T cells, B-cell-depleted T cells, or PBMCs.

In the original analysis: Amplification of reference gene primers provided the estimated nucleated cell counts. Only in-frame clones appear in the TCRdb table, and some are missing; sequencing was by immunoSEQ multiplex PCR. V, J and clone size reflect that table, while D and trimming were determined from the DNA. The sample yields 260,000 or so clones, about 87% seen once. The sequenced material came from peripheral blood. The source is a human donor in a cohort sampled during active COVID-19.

The CDR3 DNA is TGTGCCAGCATATGGCTAGGTTCAGATACGCAGTATTTT. Encoded protein: CASIWLGSDTQYF. The chain joins TRBV2 to TRBJ2-3; D uncertain. CDR1 is SNHLY, CDR2 FYNNEI, per germline. The CDR3 is 13 amino acids. Trimming removed 7 bases at V and 4 bases at J, with 12 bases between.